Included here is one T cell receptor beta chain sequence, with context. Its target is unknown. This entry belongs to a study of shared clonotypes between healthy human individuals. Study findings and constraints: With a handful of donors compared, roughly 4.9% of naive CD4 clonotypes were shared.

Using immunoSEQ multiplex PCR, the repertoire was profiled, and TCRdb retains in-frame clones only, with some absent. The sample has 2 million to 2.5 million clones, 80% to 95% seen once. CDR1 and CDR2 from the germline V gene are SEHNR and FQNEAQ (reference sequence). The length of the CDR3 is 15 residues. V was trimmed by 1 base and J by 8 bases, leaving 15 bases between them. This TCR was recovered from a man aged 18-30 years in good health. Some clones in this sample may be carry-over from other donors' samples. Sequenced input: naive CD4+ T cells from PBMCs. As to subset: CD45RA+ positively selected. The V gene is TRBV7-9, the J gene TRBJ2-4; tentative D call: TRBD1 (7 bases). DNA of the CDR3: TGTGCCAGCAGCTTAGGTCCAGGGGGGATGGACATTCAGTACTTC. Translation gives CASSLGPGGMDIQYF.